This T cell receptor beta chain was obtained from a study of CD8+ T cells in alopecia areata. Study-wide context: Administration of oral tofacitinib to treated patients was at 5 to 10 mg twice daily.

Losses at the gene ends were 4 bases for V and 3 bases for J; bases not matched to a gene: 5. The CDR3 extends over 15 amino acids. Per the germline V gene, CDR1 is SGHAT and CDR2 is FQNNGV. Noted treatment: oral pan-JAK inhibitor, 5-10 mg twice daily. Peripheral blood and lesional scalp punch biopsies were taken from alopecia areata patients. Following extraction, RNA underwent reverse transcription to cDNA, which served as the sequencing template. Method: immunoSEQ multiplex PCR; TCRdb's copy keeps in-frame clones and lacks some. The sample lists 95,000 to 150,000 clones, about 50% seen once, with around 0.46% in the top ten. Study findings and constraints: Tissue-resident alphabeta T cells belonging to normal skin likewise get sequenced within scalp specimens. Lesional scalp displayed greater clonality than normal scalp, most notably in alopecia totalis/universalis.

This clone occurred a few times. Its specificity is not known. The chain is built from TRBV11-2 and TRBJ2-7; TRBD1 aligns across 11 bases. The sequence was obtained from a human donor with alopecia areata. The source was CD4+ T cells sorted from blood, collected at week 4, from a patient treated with tofacitinib. CDR3 region: CASSSTGTGGYEQYF. The CDR3 bases are TGTGCCAGCAGCTCTACCGGGACAGGGGGCTACGAGCAGTACTTC. The full variable domain, with the rest looked up from reference TRBV11-2 and TRBJ2-7, is EAGVAQSPRYKIIEKRQSVAFWCNPISGHATLYWYQQILGQGPKLLIQFQNNGVVDDSQLPKDRFSAERLKGVDSTLKIQPAKLEDSAVYLCASSSTGTGGYEQYFGPGTRLTVT.